Below, 20 T cell receptor beta chains from the same sample are listed, as sequenced in a study of human T cells and chemical hapten exposure. TCRdb ran MiXCR on the RACE reads and lists one entry per CDR3 protein. Of about 110,000 distinct CDR3 sequences in the sample, around 10% were seen once. Time point in this sample: pre-sensitization, week 0. The treatment denotes: therapeutic diphenylcyclopropenone sensitization with weekly scalp DPC. The sequenced sample was whole blood, obtained in connection with sensitization to the hapten diphenylcyclopropenone (DPC). The receptor source for this set is a woman between 50 and 59 years old with alopecia areata. Some clones in this sample may be carry-over from other donors' samples.

The rearrangement joins TRBV12-3 or TRBV12-4 to TRBJ2-7, with TRBD2 identical over 9 bases. The CDR3 runs to 17 residues. Losses at the gene ends were 4 bases for V and 0 bases for J; bases not matched to a gene: 10. This CDR3 is CASSSTLERGASYEQYF. Here the CDR3 DNA reads TGTGCCAGCAGTTCTACCCTTGAGCGGGGGGCCTCCTACGAGCAGTACTTC.

The rearrangement links TRBV24-1 to TRBJ1-1; D gene uncertain. Germline CDR1 KGHDR, CDR2 SFDVKD. Trimming removed 2 bases from V and 5 bases from J, with 14 bases in between. The CDR3 runs 15 residues. The CDR3 spells CATSDSSRPLTEAFF. DNA of the CDR3: TGTGCCACCAGTGATTCAAGTAGGCCTCTTACTGAAGCTTTCTTT.

This chain joins TRBV5-1 and TRBJ1-1; D remains unclear. The ends were cut back, 2 bases at V and 2 bases at J, with 13 bases in the middle. CDR3 length: 15 amino acids. The V gene's germline CDR1 is SGHRS and CDR2 YFSETQ. Here the CDR3 reads CASSLEYSPNTEAFF. Here the CDR3 DNA reads TGCGCCAGCAGCTTAGAGTACAGCCCAAACACTGAAGCTTTCTTT. Combining the CDR3 with reference TRBV5-1 and TRBJ1-1 gives the whole variable domain KAGVTQTPRYLIKTRGQQVTLSCSPISGHRSVSWYQQTPGQGLQFLFEYFSETQRNKGNFPGRFSGRQFSNSRSEMNVSTLELGDSALYLCASSLEYSPNTEAFFGQGTRLTVV.

This clonotype was found many times. This rearrangement joins TRBV19 to TRBJ2-3; the match to TRBD2 covers 9 bases. CDR1 is LNHDA and CDR2 is SQIVND in the germline V gene (reference sequence). V was pared by 10 bases and J by 2 bases, with 10 bases of the junction left unmatched. The CDR3 contains 15 residues. The CDR3 sequence is CATQAERGVTDTQYF. CDR3 in DNA: TGTGCCACCCAGGCGGAGCGGGGGGTCACAGATACGCAGTATTTT.

The table lists this clonotype with a few counts. J is TRBJ1-4 and V is TRBV2; TRBD1 matches 10 bases. The CDR3 loop spans 14 amino acids. Germline V gene sequence: CDR1 SNHLY, CDR2 FYNNEI. The V gene end was trimmed by 3 bases and the J gene end by 8 bases; junction bases not matched to a gene: 3. This CDR3 reads CASSDGTGDEKLFF. As DNA, the CDR3 is TGTGCCAGCAGTGACGGGACAGGGGACGAAAAACTGTTTTTT.

This clonotype was detected a few times. The genes are TRBV7-6 and TRBJ2-3; no clear D gene. The germline V gene has CDR1 SGHVS and CDR2 FNYEAQ. V dropped 2 bases and J dropped 7 bases, with 7 bases sitting between them. This CDR3 is built from 12 residues. CDR3 sequence (DNA): TGTGCCAGCAGCTTAAGCCGTAATACGCAGTATTTT. Amino acids: CASSLSRNTQYF.

V usage is TRBV28 and J usage is TRBJ1-2; a weak D match, TRBD1 (5 bases). Trimming removed 7 bases from V and 3 bases from J, with 12 bases in between. The CDR3 extends over 13 amino acids. CDR1 MDHEN and CDR2 SYDVKM come from the germline V gene. The CDR3 bases are TGTGCCAGCATTGCCGGGGGGGACTATGGCTACACCTTC. This sequence encodes CASIAGGDYGYTF.

This clonotype has only a few counts. This rearrangement joins TRBV7-9 to TRBJ2-5; D ambiguous. V dropped 1 base and J dropped 1 base, with 7 bases sitting between them. The CDR3 length is 14 residues. The germline V gene encodes CDR1 SEHNR and CDR2 FQNEAQ (reference sequence). The CDR3, as DNA: TGTGCCAGCAGCTTAGGCCAGATCCAAGAGACCCAGTACTTC. As protein: CASSLGQIQETQYF. The full variable domain, completed using reference TRBV7-9 and TRBJ2-5, is DTGVSQNPRHKITKRGQNVTFRCDPISEHNRLYWYRQTLGQGPEFLTYFQNEAQLEKSRLLSDRFSAERPKGSFSTLEIQRTEQGDSAMYLCASSLGQIQETQYFGPGTRLLVL.

This clonotype was seen more than once but under ten times. The chain is built from TRBV20-1 and TRBJ1-2, with TRBD1 identical over 7 bases. Trimming removed 2 bases from V and 4 bases from J; junction bases left unmatched: 16. Germline-derived CDR1 and CDR2 are DFQATT and SNEGSKA (reference sequence). The CDR3 is 17 residues long. The CDR3: CSARIWDSEGKAYGYTF. Here the CDR3 DNA reads TGCAGTGCTAGAATTTGGGACAGTGAGGGGAAGGCCTATGGCTACACCTTC.

This clonotype was seen only a few times. The chain recombines TRBV18 with TRBJ1-1, with TRBD1 identical over 7 bases. The germline V gene encodes CDR1 KGHSH and CDR2 LQKENI. V was clipped by 4 bases and J by 5 bases; unmatched bases: 7. The CDR3 spans 14 residues. Here the CDR3 DNA reads TGTGCCAGCTCACAACGACAGGGAAGAACTGAAGCTTTCTTT. Its protein is CASSQRQGRTEAFF.

This clonotype has a handful of counts. The CDR3 coding sequence is TGTGCCAGCAGTGTCCTAGGACAGGACGACGAGCAGTACTTC. As protein: CASSVLGQDDEQYF. The genes are TRBV2 and TRBJ2-7, with TRBD1 identical over 7 bases. CDR3 length equals 14 residues. V was pared by 4 bases and J by 5 bases, with 8 bases of the junction left unmatched. Germline V gene lookup returns CDR1 SNHLY and CDR2 FYNNEI.

There are a few counts of this clonotype. This chain links TRBV4-1 with TRBJ1-5; D remains unclear. V was cut by 0 bases and J by 11 bases, with 23 bases left in between. The CDR3 sequence is 17 residues long. CDR1 and CDR2 from the germline V gene are MGHRA and YSYEKL. The CDR3 is CASSQDNSPHPGLAQHF. CDR3 coding DNA: TGCGCCAGCAGCCAAGATAATAGCCCCCACCCGGGTCTCGCCCAGCATTTT.

V gene TRBV6-1 combines with J gene TRBJ1-6; D uncertain. CDR3 length equals 15 residues. Germline CDR1 reads MNHNS; CDR2 reads SASEGT. V was cut by 6 bases and J by 0 bases, with 9 bases left in between. The CDR3 region has the DNA TGTGCCAGCAGGGACTACAGCTCCTATAATTCACCCCTCCACTTT. This encodes CASRDYSSYNSPLHF.

The CDR3 spells CSVGTGFQPQHF. The CDR3 DNA reads TGCAGCGTAGGGACAGGGTTTCAGCCCCAGCATTTT. The V gene is TRBV29-1, the J gene TRBJ1-5, with 9 bases identical to TRBD1. This CDR3 contains 12 residues. Germline-derived CDR1 and CDR2 are SQVTM and ANQGSEA. V shed 6 bases, J shed 6 bases, and the junction held 3 bases outside the gene matches.

This clonotype was seen at least ten times. The chain carries TRBV7-6 and TRBJ2-1; the D gene is possibly TRBD1 (6 bases). Between the trimmed V and J ends, which lost 5 bases and 7 bases, there was a span of 18 bases. This CDR3 has 15 amino acids. Germline CDR1 and CDR2: SGHVS and FNYEAQ. The DNA of the CDR3 is TGTGCCAGCAGCCCCGGGACAAGCCGTCTTAATGAGCAGTTCTTC. It encodes CASSPGTSRLNEQFF. Full variable domain (missing parts from reference TRBV7-6 and TRBJ2-1): GAGVSQSPRYKVTKRGQDVALRCDPISGHVSLYWYRQALGQGPEFLTYFNYEAQQDKSGLPNDRFSAERPEGSISTLTIQRTEQRDSAMYRCASSPGTSRLNEQFFGPGTRLTVL.

The table lists this clonotype with a few counts. The V and J genes are TRBV2 and TRBJ2-6; D remains ambiguous. Germline loops: CDR1 SNHLY, CDR2 FYNNEI. The CDR3 has 15 residues. The V and J ends lost 1 base and 2 bases respectively, with 6 bases between them. CDR3 bases: TGTGCCAGCAGTGAAGGGGATACTGGGGCCAACGTCCTGACTTTC. It specifies CASSEGDTGANVLTF.

The chain combines TRBV12-3 or TRBV12-4 with TRBJ1-5; TRBD1 is a possible D gene (5 bases). This CDR3 comprises 16 residues. V was shortened by 4 bases and J by 6 bases, with 19 bases between the two germline ends. CDR3 sequence: CASSSQDGGLGQPQHF. Here the CDR3 DNA reads TGTGCCAGCAGTTCACAGGACGGGGGACTCGGTCAGCCCCAGCATTTT.

This clonotype turned up a few times. The chain recombines TRBV18 with TRBJ2-5; TRBD1 matches 9 bases. This CDR3 has 15 residues. Germline V gene lookup returns CDR1 KGHSH and CDR2 LQKENI. V lost 3 bases and J lost 2; bases outside the gene matches: 4. As DNA, the CDR3 is TGTGCCAGCTCACCCGGGACAGGGCAGCAAGAGACCCAGTACTTC. It yields the protein CASSPGTGQQETQYF.

This clonotype was recorded at least ten times. The rearrangement links TRBV11-2 to TRBJ1-1; TRBD1 agrees at 10 bases. V dropped 1 base and J dropped 5; count of bases not matched to a gene: 4. This CDR3 is 15 amino acids long. Germline V gene data show CDR1 as SGHAT and CDR2 as FQNNGV. The CDR3 here is CASSLGGQGGTEAFF. The CDR3 nucleotides read TGTGCCAGCAGCTTAGGCGGACAGGGGGGTACTGAAGCTTTCTTT. The full variable domain, rest sourced from reference TRBV11-2 and TRBJ1-1, is EAGVAQSPRYKIIEKRQSVAFWCNPISGHATLYWYQQILGQGPKLLIQFQNNGVVDDSQLPKDRFSAERLKGVDSTLKIQPAKLEDSAVYLCASSLGGQGGTEAFFGQGTRLTVV.

This clonotype was observed a handful of times. The rearrangement links TRBV6-6 to TRBJ1-1; D might be TRBD1 (5 bases). The CDR3 loop spans 15 amino acids. The V gene lost 0 bases and the J gene lost 5 bases, with 13 bases spanning the gap. Germline V CDR1 and CDR2: MNHNY, SVGAGI (reference sequence). The CDR3 sequence is CASSYSAGSRTEAFF. The CDR3 DNA is TGTGCCAGCAGTTACTCGGCAGGGAGTAGGACTGAAGCTTTCTTT.